A single sample gave rise to the 29 T cell receptor beta chains below, sequenced in a study of identical twins. TCRdb independently ran MiXCR on the 5' RACE reads; one entry per CDR3 protein. The sample includes a few hundred thousand distinct CDR3 sequences, approximately 24% seen only once; the top ten take approximately 2.9%. A further study also used this sample, focusing on T cells expressing NK-cell markers.

The material sequenced was CD4+ T cells sorted from blood. Every receptor here comes from a woman aged 18 to 35 in good health.

This chain links TRBV12-3 or TRBV12-4 with TRBJ2-1; 14 bases are shared with TRBD2. Trimming took 6 bases from V and 11 from J; bases not matched to a gene: 6. The CDR3 is 14 amino acids. The CDR3 spells CASRGLAGVYKQFF. CDR3 in DNA: TGTGCCAGCAGGGGACTAGCGGGGGTCTACAAGCAGTTCTTC.

This clonotype was counted only a few times. The V call is TRBV4-3, the J call TRBJ2-7; 9 bases line up with TRBD2. Germline V lookup: CDR1 LGHNA, CDR2 YSLEER. The CDR3 spans 14 residues. The V and J ends lost 3 bases and 4 bases, in that order; junction bases with no gene match: 4. The CDR3 sequence: CASSQLAGKYEQYF. The CDR3 coding sequence is TGCGCCAGCAGCCAGCTAGCGGGAAAGTACGAGCAGTACTTC.

This clonotype has more than one count but fewer than ten. The V and J genes are TRBV20-1 and TRBJ2-1, with D possibly TRBD1 on 6 matching bases. Germline values: CDR1 DFQATT, CDR2 SNEGSKA (reference sequence). The CDR3 totals 12 residues. Trimming pared 2 bases from V and 9 bases from J, leaving 11 bases between. The CDR3 loop reads CSARPRGSEQFF. The DNA for the CDR3 is TGCAGTGCTAGACCCAGGGGATCTGAGCAGTTCTTC.

This clonotype came up a few times. The V and J genes are TRBV12-3 or TRBV12-4 and TRBJ1-4, with 8 bases identical to TRBD1. The CDR3 extends over 14 amino acids. V was pared by 6 bases and J by 11 bases, with 11 bases of the junction left unmatched. CDR3 loop: CASSDRTGRWKLFF. CDR3 nucleotide sequence: TGTGCCAGCAGCGACAGGACAGGGAGGTGGAAACTGTTTTTT.

Comment on this clonotype: Since a much larger clone is just one base distant, this may be a read error. This rearrangement joins TRBV5-1 to TRBJ2-2; D remains ambiguous. Germline loops: CDR1 SGHRS, CDR2 YFSETQ. The CDR3 is 13 amino acids. CDR3 protein: CASGLADTGELFF. The CDR3 DNA follows: TGCGCCAGCGGCTTGGCCGACACCGGGGAGCTGTTTTTT. The whole variable domain, remainder taken from reference TRBV5-1 and TRBJ2-2, is KAGVTQTPRYLIKTRGQQVTLSCSPISGHRSVSWYQQTPGQGLQFLFEYFSETQRNKGNFPGRFSGRQFSNSRSEMNVSTLELGDSALYLCASGLADTGELFFGEGSRLTVL.

The sample holds a few counts of this clonotype. The chain employs TRBV5-1 and TRBJ2-5, with 7 bases matching TRBD1. V was clipped by 3 bases and J by 0 bases; unmatched bases: 2. Germline V CDR1 and CDR2: SGHRS, YFSETQ. The CDR3 totals 14 residues. In nucleotides, the CDR3 is TGCGCCAGCAGCTCGACAGGGAACCAAGAGACCCAGTACTTC. This sequence encodes CASSSTGNQETQYF.

The sample holds a few counts of this clonotype. The chain carries TRBV15 and TRBJ2-5; 8 nucleotides line up with TRBD1. Per the germline V gene, CDR1 is LNHNV and CDR2 is YYDKDF (reference sequence). This CDR3 is 14 amino acids long. V lost 5 bases to trimming and J lost 6 bases; unmatched junction nucleotides: 8. CDR3 protein: CATSGGQGRKTQYF. CDR3 DNA sequence: TGTGCCACCAGCGGAGGACAGGGCCGGAAGACCCAGTACTTC. The full variable domain, with the rest looked up from reference TRBV15 and TRBJ2-5, is DAMVIQNPRYQVTQFGKPVTLSCSQTLNHNVMYWYQQKSSQAPKLLFHYYDKDFNNEADTPDNFQSRRPNTSFCFLDIRSPGLGDTAMYLCATSGGQGRKTQYFGPGTRLLVL.

This clonotype was found many times. J is TRBJ2-1 and V is TRBV15; possibly TRBD1 or TRBD2 for D (5 bases each). Trimming took off 0 bases at V and 4 bases at J, with 10 bases between the two ends. CDR1 is LNHNV, CDR2 YYDKDF, per germline (reference sequence). This CDR3 spans 15 amino acids. CDR3 nucleotide sequence: TGTGCCACCAGCAGAGATCCGGGACCTTACAATGAGCAGTTCTTC. Its translation: CATSRDPGPYNEQFF.

The chain joins TRBV5-1 to TRBJ2-7, with D unclear. Germline CDR1 SGHRS, CDR2 YFSETQ. Trimming took off 0 bases at V and 1 base at J, with 11 bases between the two ends. This CDR3 is 15 amino acids long. Written as DNA, the CDR3 is TGCGCCAGCAGCTTGGAGCCAGGCCATTCCTACGAGCAGTACTTC. This sequence encodes CASSLEPGHSYEQYF.

This chain links TRBV29-1 with TRBJ1-1; D remains ambiguous. The V and J ends lost 4 bases and 2 bases respectively, with 11 bases between them. The CDR3 sequence is 13 residues long. Germline V gene sequence: CDR1 SQVTM, CDR2 ANQGSEA. The CDR3 here is CSVAMQSNTEAFF. The CDR3 nucleotides are TGCAGCGTTGCCATGCAGTCTAACACTGAAGCTTTCTTT.

The chain recombines TRBV6-5 with TRBJ1-1; the D is unclear. The germline gives CDR1 MNHEY, CDR2 SVGAGI. The CDR3 sequence is 12 residues long. V shed 8 bases and J shed 3 bases, with 10 bases lying between them. The CDR3 reads CASGILDTEAFF. CDR3 in DNA: TGTGCCAGCGGAATTTTGGACACTGAAGCTTTCTTT.

The chain uses TRBV5-1 and TRBJ2-1; 9 nucleotides agree with TRBD2. CDR1 and CDR2 from the germline V gene are SGHRS and YFSETQ. With 3 bases clipped from V and 5 bases from J, the junction kept 3 bases outside the gene matches. The CDR3 totals 14 residues. The CDR3 region has the DNA TGCGCCAGCAGCTCCGGGACTAGCCACAATGAGCAGTTCTTC. Translating it yields CASSSGTSHNEQFF.

The rearrangement uses TRBV11-2 and TRBJ2-7; D is unresolved. The germline gives CDR1 SGHAT, CDR2 FQNNGV. This CDR3 contains 13 residues. Trimming took off 2 bases at V and 5 bases at J, with 10 bases between the two ends. The CDR3 DNA reads TGTGCCAGCAGCTTAAGCCCTTTCCACGAGCAGTACTTC. Its translation is CASSLSPFHEQYF.

V usage is TRBV7-2 and J usage is TRBJ2-7; 11 nucleotides line up with TRBD2. The V and J ends lost 5 bases and 5 bases, in that order; junction bases with no gene match: 8. This CDR3 has 15 residues. CDR1 and CDR2 (germline): SGHTA, FQGNSA. The CDR3 coding sequence is TGTGCCAGCAGCGAGACTAGCGGGACGGTCCACGAGCAGTACTTC. It encodes CASSETSGTVHEQYF. Combining the CDR3 with reference TRBV7-2 and TRBJ2-7 gives the whole variable domain GAGVSQSPSNKVTEKGKDVELRCDPISGHTALYWYRQSLGQGLEFLIYFQGNSAPDKSGLPSDRFSAERTGGSVSTLTIQRTQQEDSAVYLCASSETSGTVHEQYFGPGTRLTVT.

The sample holds a few counts of this clonotype. The chain recombines TRBV12-3 or TRBV12-4 with TRBJ2-1, with TRBD2 matching over 7 bases. This CDR3 is 16 amino acids long. V trimming: 5 bases; J trimming: 8 bases; junction bases outside the gene matches: 15. The CDR3 here is CASSPRLAGEKDEQFF. The CDR3 coding sequence is TGTGCCAGCAGTCCGAGGTTGGCGGGAGAAAAAGATGAGCAGTTCTTC.

This clonotype has more than one count but fewer than ten. The chain recombines TRBV5-1 with TRBJ2-7; tentative D call: TRBD2 (7 bases). The CDR3 extends over 14 amino acids. The germline V gene has CDR1 SGHRS and CDR2 YFSETQ. V dropped 4 bases and J dropped 12 bases, with 23 bases sitting between them. The CDR3 DNA follows: TGCGCCAGCAGCGCCGCGGGGGCCGAACTCGGACTGTACTTC. Protein sequence: CASSAAGAELGLYF.

This clonotype was seen more than once but under ten times. This chain links TRBV20-1 with TRBJ2-5; no clear D gene. This CDR3 is 11 amino acids long. Between the trimmed V and J ends, which lost 6 bases and 5 bases, there was a span of 10 bases. The germline CDR1 and CDR2 sequences are DFQATT and SNEGSKA (reference sequence). This CDR3 reads CSATPGETQYF. The CDR3 coding sequence is TGCAGTGCCACCCCTGGGGAGACCCAGTACTTC.

This clonotype appeared many times. This chain connects TRBV12-3 or TRBV12-4 to TRBJ1-6; D is uncertain. Trimming took 5 bases from V and 10 from J, leaving 9 bases between them. The CDR3 runs to 12 residues. The DNA of the CDR3 is TGTGCCAGCAGTCACCCTGGATCACCCCTCCACTTT. Its protein is CASSHPGSPLHF.

V and J are TRBV6-1 and TRBJ2-1, with D hard to call. V lost 2 bases and J 10 bases, leaving 12 bases between the germline ends. Germline lookup yields CDR1 MNHNS and CDR2 SASEGT. The CDR3 runs to 13 residues. The CDR3: CASSEMVGGEQFF. In DNA, the CDR3 is TGTGCCAGCAGTGAAATGGTTGGTGGGGAGCAGTTCTTC.

This clonotype appeared a few times. V is TRBV28 and J is TRBJ1-4; D uncertain. Trimming pared 4 bases from V and 4 bases from J, leaving 10 bases between. Germline loops: CDR1 MDHEN, CDR2 SYDVKM. The CDR3 loop spans 14 amino acids. The CDR3, as DNA: TGTGCCAGCAGTTCGACGCCAGTTAATGAAAAACTGTTTTTT. Translation gives CASSSTPVNEKLFF.

This clonotype has more than one count but fewer than ten. V and J are TRBV27 and TRBJ2-7; 9 nucleotides align to TRBD2. With V trimmed by 1 base and J by 5 bases, 6 bases remained unmatched. Germline V CDR1 and CDR2: MNHEY, SMNVEV (reference sequence). The CDR3 consists of 15 residues. The CDR3 protein is CASSLYSGSTHEQYF. Here the CDR3 DNA reads TGTGCCAGCAGTTTATATAGCGGGAGTACCCACGAGCAGTACTTC.

This chain joins TRBV5-1 and TRBJ2-3; 10 bases match TRBD1. Germline trimming cut 0 bases from V and 4 bases from J; bases unmatched to any gene: 5. The CDR3 is 16 amino acids. Germline lookup yields CDR1 SGHRS and CDR2 YFSETQ. The CDR3 DNA reads TGCGCCAGCAGCTTGGGGTTTGGACAGGGGGCAGATACGCAGTATTTT. This translates into CASSLGFGQGADTQYF. Combining the CDR3 with reference TRBV5-1 and TRBJ2-3 gives the whole variable domain KAGVTQTPRYLIKTRGQQVTLSCSPISGHRSVSWYQQTPGQGLQFLFEYFSETQRNKGNFPGRFSGRQFSNSRSEMNVSTLELGDSALYLCASSLGFGQGADTQYFGPGTRLTVL.

This sequence joins TRBV15 and TRBJ2-7, with 8 bases identical to TRBD1. This CDR3 is 14 amino acids long. Trimming took 0 bases from V and 5 from J; bases not matched to a gene: 3. Germline CDR1 and CDR2: LNHNV and YYDKDF (reference sequence). The CDR3 spells CATSRDDRGDEQYF. CDR3 sequence (DNA): TGTGCCACCAGCAGAGATGACAGGGGAGACGAGCAGTACTTC.

The V call is TRBV2, the J call TRBJ2-5, with D tentatively TRBD1 (6 bases). Germline-derived CDR1 and CDR2 are SNHLY and FYNNEI. V dropped 0 bases and J dropped 5 bases, with 16 bases sitting between them. This CDR3 is built from 16 residues. The CDR3 sequence: CASSEAYGTPEETQYF. In DNA form, the CDR3 reads TGTGCCAGCAGTGAAGCCTACGGGACACCGGAGGAGACCCAGTACTTC.

Many counts were recorded for this clonotype. The rearrangement uses TRBV7-2 and TRBJ2-7; D is undetermined. V lost 6 bases to trimming and J lost 0 bases, with 18 bases between them. The CDR3 length is 16 residues. Per the germline V gene, CDR1 is SGHTA and CDR2 is FQGNSA. In DNA, the CDR3 is TGTGCCAGCAGTACCCAACAAGAAACTAACTCCTACGAGCAGTACTTC. Translation: CASSTQQETNSYEQYF. Variable domain in full (rest from reference TRBV7-2 and TRBJ2-7): GAGVSQSPSNKVTEKGKDVELRCDPISGHTALYWYRQSLGQGLEFLIYFQGNSAPDKSGLPSDRFSAERTGGSVSTLTIQRTQQEDSAVYLCASSTQQETNSYEQYFGPGTRLTVT.

The chain carries TRBV10-3 and TRBJ2-1; D is uncertain. CDR3 length: 12 amino acids. Germline CDR1 ENHRY, CDR2 SYGVKD. V lost 6 bases to trimming and J lost 0 bases, with 3 bases between them. The CDR3 here is CAISPSYNEQFF. CDR3 nucleotide sequence: TGTGCCATCAGCCCCTCCTACAATGAGCAGTTCTTC.

The chain combines TRBV20-1 with TRBJ2-1, with TRBD1 as a possible D gene (6 bases). The CDR3 totals 14 residues. Deletions cut 6 bases from V and 7 bases from J, with 19 bases between. Germline CDR1 and CDR2: DFQATT and SNEGSKA (reference sequence). The CDR3 bases are TGCAGTGCCCCAGGCAGGGGCTTGGGGAATGAGCAGTTCTTC. Translating it yields CSAPGRGLGNEQFF.

This clonotype came up a few times. This chain uses TRBV4-3 with TRBJ2-5, with D perhaps TRBD1 or TRBD2 (5 bases each). Trimming stripped 0 bases from V and 0 bases from J, with 14 bases between. The CDR3 length is 17 residues. Germline-derived CDR1 and CDR2 are LGHNA and YSLEER. CDR3 sequence: CASSQDGPGTYQETQYF. Here the CDR3 DNA reads TGCGCCAGCAGCCAAGATGGGCCAGGGACCTACCAAGAGACCCAGTACTTC.

This clonotype was picked up a small number of times. V gene TRBV3-1 combines with J gene TRBJ2-7; D unresolved. The length of the CDR3 is 15 residues. Germline V lookup: CDR1 LGHDT, CDR2 YNNKEL (reference sequence). V was cut by 0 bases and J by 3 bases, with 12 bases left in between. The CDR3 loop reads CASSQDSSAFYEQYF. As DNA, the CDR3 is TGTGCCAGCAGCCAAGACTCTTCCGCTTTCTACGAGCAGTACTTC.